This T cell receptor beta chain was observed in a study of T cells expressing NK-cell markers. As for the study in general: Sequencing of TCR beta repertoires drew on sorted CD3+CD56+NKG2C+, CD3+CD56+NKG2C- and CD3+CD56-NKG2C+ T cells. One of the eight sequenced donors was seronegative, whereas the other seven were HCMV-seropositive.

As regards this clonotype: Its antigen is unidentified.

TCRdb re-called the 5' RACE reads; every CDR3 protein appears as one record, without DNA. The sample has approximately 380,000 distinct CDR3 sequences. Study-wide results and limits: About 1.0-8% of CD8+ T cells in about 6 donors belonged to dominant NKG2C+ clonotypes. For four donors, these clonotypes were likewise the leading ones in the CD3+CD56-NKG2C+ fraction.

The CDR3 length is 17 residues. The source of this sequence is a man aged 18 to 69 in good health. The V and J genes are TRBV12-3 or TRBV12-4 and TRBJ2-6; the TRBD1 assignment by TCRdb is unverifiable without DNA. Sequenced input: blood T cells: a sorted CD56 or NKG2C T cell subset, CD4+ or CD8+ T cells, or bulk PBMC T cells (not recorded which). The CDR3 region is CASSLEPGSSGANVLTF.